The clone carrying this TCR beta chain was recorded once. TCRdb's copy holds only in-frame clones and misses some; the assay was immunoSEQ multiplex PCR. In the table there are under 350,000 clones, roughly 90% of which are singletons. The sample originates from a study of blood T cell repertoires in COVID-19. Specimen: peripheral blood. This sequence originates from a woman in her twenties or thirties with COVID-19, enrolled during active disease.

CDR3: CASSSMAGGGLGKQTQYF. The CDR3 DNA sequence: TGTGCCAGCAGCTCCATGGCGGGGGGTGGACTCGGAAAACAGACCCAGTACTTC. The rearrangement links TRBV5-4 to TRBJ2-5, with 8 bases identical to TRBD2. With V trimmed by 3 bases and J by 6 bases, 19 bases remained unmatched. The CDR3 length is 18 residues. Germline V gene sequence: CDR1 SGHNT, CDR2 YYREEE (reference sequence).